A single sample is the source of the 29 T cell receptor beta chains below, sequenced in a study of T cells in Graves' hyperthyroidism and ophthalmopathy. Authors of the study amplified TCR beta CDR3 regions from RNA transcripts. TCR CDR3 underwent first-round RT-PCR with the HTBI primer set. TCRdb called the multiplex PCR reads again in MiXCR, with one record for every CDR3 protein. The data contain over 450,000 distinct CDR3 sequences, about a sixth of them singletons. Material: blood. These TCRs come from a woman younger than 30 with Graves' ophthalmopathy.

The rearrangement links TRBV20-1 to TRBJ2-1; D may be TRBD2 (6 bases). This CDR3 contains 15 residues. CDR1 is DFQATT, CDR2 SNEGSKA, per germline (reference sequence). The V and J ends lost 5 bases and 5 bases respectively, with 19 bases between them. The CDR3 bases are TGCAGTGCTGCCGGGGGACTGGCGGGGCACAATGAGCAGTTCTTC. Protein sequence: CSAAGGLAGHNEQFF.

This clonotype was seen ten or more times. The chain couples TRBV5-1 to TRBJ1-2; TRBD1 matches at 8 bases. This CDR3 region has 13 residues. With V trimmed by 3 bases and J by 3 bases, 1 base remained unmatched. From germline, CDR1 is SGHRS and CDR2 YFSETQ. The CDR3 loop reads CASSWDRYYGYTF. As DNA, the CDR3 is TGCGCCAGCAGCTGGGACAGGTACTATGGCTACACCTTC.

At least ten counts were recorded for this clonotype. The V gene is TRBV9, the J gene TRBJ2-1; 8 nucleotides agree with TRBD2. Trimming cost V 2 bases and J 9 bases; bases outside gene matches: 7. Per the germline V gene, CDR1 is SGDLS and CDR2 is YYNGEE. This CDR3 comprises 14 residues. The chain's CDR3 is CASSVSGSGVEQFF. As DNA, the CDR3 is TGTGCCAGCAGCGTCAGCGGGAGCGGGGTTGAGCAGTTCTTC.

The chain links TRBV30 to TRBJ2-7; TRBD1 might be the D (5 bases). Trimming shortened V by 0 bases and J by 10 bases, and 16 bases separated the two germline ends. CDR1 is GTSNPN, CDR2 SVGIG, per germline (reference sequence). The CDR3 runs 13 residues. The CDR3 sequence: CAWSVLVGAEQYF. In DNA form, the CDR3 reads TGTGCCTGGAGTGTGCTTGTTGGGGCCGAACAGTACTTC. The entire variable domain, with the rest obtained from reference TRBV30 and TRBJ2-7, is as follows: SQTIHQWPATLVQPVGSPLSLECTVEGTSNPNLYWYRQAAGRGLQLLFYSVGIGQISSEVPQNLSASRPQDRQFILSSKKLLLSDSGFYLCAWSVLVGAEQYFGPGTRLTVT.

This clonotype was observed at least ten times. The chain combines TRBV7-3 with TRBJ1-6; D is undetermined. The germline V gene encodes CDR1 SGHTA and CDR2 FQGTGA. The length of the CDR3 is 13 residues. V was cut by 6 bases and J by 7 bases, with 10 bases left in between. The CDR3 is CASRVDPNSPLHF. The CDR3 nucleotides are TGTGCCAGCAGAGTTGACCCCAATTCACCCCTCCACTTT.

This clonotype was detected only a few times. The genes are TRBV6-1 and TRBJ2-3, with TRBD1 matching 8 bases. V was pared by 6 bases and J by 6 bases, with 11 bases of the junction left unmatched. Germline lookup yields CDR1 MNHNS and CDR2 SASEGT. The CDR3 runs 15 residues. The CDR3: CASSDGQGGWDTQYF. CDR3 bases: TGTGCCAGCAGCGACGGACAGGGCGGGTGGGATACGCAGTATTTT.

This clonotype was counted at least ten times. This chain joins TRBV6-1 and TRBJ2-7; 11 nucleotides agree with TRBD1. The CDR3 spans 16 residues. Unmatched junction bases numbered 10, after V lost 5 bases and J lost 4 bases. Germline assignment: CDR1 MNHNS and CDR2 SASEGT. The CDR3 reads CASSYADRGRKYEQYF. CDR3 DNA sequence: TGTGCCAGCAGTTACGCGGACAGGGGGCGCAAGTACGAGCAGTACTTC.

Of note for this clonotype: A read error may be the cause here, since a much bigger clone is one base away. The CDR3 nucleotides read TGTGCCAGCAGTCCGACTAGCGGGGGGGGGAATGAGCAGTTCTTC. Translation gives CASSPTSGGGNEQFF. V gene TRBV28 combines with J gene TRBJ2-1; 14 bases align to TRBD2. V lost 5 bases to trimming and J lost 7 bases; unmatched junction nucleotides: 4. The germline V gene has CDR1 MDHEN and CDR2 SYDVKM. The CDR3 is 15 amino acids. Together with reference TRBV28 and TRBJ2-1, the CDR3 gives the full variable domain: DVKVTQSSRYLVKRTGEKVFLECVQDMDHENMFWYRQDPGLGLRLIYFSYDVKMKEKGDIPEGYSVSREKKERFSLILESASTNQTSMYLCASSPTSGGGNEQFFGPGTRLTVL.

At least ten counts were recorded for this clonotype. The gene calls are TRBV6-5 and TRBJ1-1; D unclear. The germline CDR1 and CDR2 sequences are MNHEY and SVGAGI. Trimming removed 0 bases from V and 4 bases from J, with 9 bases in between. This CDR3 region has 14 residues. The CDR3 DNA is TGTGCCAGCAGTTACTCGACGGGCGGCACTGAAGCTTTCTTT. Translation gives CASSYSTGGTEAFF.

This clonotype was recorded many times. V is TRBV20-1 and J is TRBJ2-3, with 8 nucleotides matching TRBD2. V shed 7 bases, J shed 3 bases, and the junction held 6 bases outside the gene matches. From germline, CDR1 is DFQATT and CDR2 SNEGSKA (reference sequence). There are 13 residues in the CDR3. The CDR3 sequence: CSVQASGTDTQYF. The CDR3 DNA reads TGCAGTGTTCAGGCTAGCGGGACAGATACGCAGTATTTT.

The V gene is TRBV19, the J gene TRBJ2-3; D call uncertain. CDR3 length: 14 amino acids. The germline V gene has CDR1 LNHDA and CDR2 SQIVND (reference sequence). Trimming shortened V by 0 bases and J by 1 base, and 5 bases separated the two germline ends. As DNA, the CDR3 is TGTGCCAGTAGTATAGATCAGGGCACAGATACGCAGTATTTT. Encoded protein: CASSIDQGTDTQYF.

This clonotype was observed a handful of times. This may be a read error: a much more frequent sequence differs by one nucleotide. This chain connects TRBV27 to TRBJ1-1; D is undetermined. The V and J ends lost 5 bases and 4 bases respectively, with 14 bases between them. Germline CDR1 is MNHEY and CDR2 is SMNVEV (reference sequence). The CDR3 runs 14 residues. CDR3 loop: CASSQLRESTEAFF. The CDR3 DNA reads TGTGCCAGCAGTCAGCTGCGGGAGAGCACTGAAGCTTTCTTT.

This clonotype showed up many times. The chain is built from TRBV12-3 or TRBV12-4 and TRBJ2-7; D is perhaps TRBD1 or TRBD2 (5 bases each). CDR3 size: 16 residues. V was pared by 3 bases and J by 3 bases, with 18 bases between. The CDR3 sequence is CASSLGQGWGNYEQYF. The CDR3 bases are TGTGCCAGCAGTTTGGGGCAGGGATGGGGGAACTACGAGCAGTACTTC.

With regard to this clonotype: At one end, the junction sequence differs from germline, possibly due to a read error. The chain is built from TRBV20-1 and TRBJ2-7; 8 positions match TRBD1. The CDR3 has 13 residues. Germline CDR1 and CDR2: DFQATT and SNEGSKA (reference sequence). The CDR3 protein is CSAGQGNRYGQYF. CDR3 nucleotides: TGCAGTGCCGGACAGGGAAACCGCTACGGGCAGTACTTC.

This clonotype has ten or more counts. This sequence joins TRBV30 and TRBJ1-3, with a weak D call TRBD1 (6 bases). Deletions cut 6 bases from V and 1 base from J, with 7 bases between. This CDR3 has 12 amino acids. Germline loops: CDR1 GTSNPN, CDR2 SVGIG (reference sequence). The CDR3 protein is CACRGSGNTIYF. The CDR3 DNA sequence: TGTGCCTGCAGGGGATCTGGAAACACCATATATTTT.

This clonotype has ten or more counts. The chain combines TRBV12-3 or TRBV12-4 with TRBJ2-5; TRBD2 matches at 8 bases. V shed 7 bases, J shed 5 bases, and the junction held 9 bases outside the gene matches. This CDR3 has 14 amino acids. CDR3 bases: TGTGCCAGCACCCTAACGGGAGGGCCGGAGACCCAGTACTTC. Translating gives CASTLTGGPETQYF.

This clonotype has a count of ten or more. The rearrangement uses TRBV30 and TRBJ1-1; perhaps TRBD1 as D (5 bases). Trimming took 5 bases from V and 11 from J, leaving 12 bases between them. The CDR3 is made up of 10 amino acids. Germline loops: CDR1 GTSNPN, CDR2 SVGIG (reference sequence). The CDR3 protein is CAWSGTLAFF. In DNA form, the CDR3 reads TGTGCCTGGTCCGGGACTCTCGCTTTCTTT.

This clonotype was seen many times. J is TRBJ1-6 and V is TRBV13, with 8 bases identical to TRBD1. Trimming removed 0 bases from V and 8 bases from J; junction bases left unmatched: 0. This CDR3 has 14 residues. Germline assignment: CDR1 PRHDT and CDR2 FYEKMQ (reference sequence). The DNA for the CDR3 is TGTGCCAGCAGCTTAGGGACAGGGGATTCACCCCTCCACTTT. Protein sequence: CASSLGTGDSPLHF.

This clonotype was found a few times. This chain uses TRBV24-1 with TRBJ1-4; D is unclear. With 2 bases removed from V and 0 bases from J, the gap between germline ends came to 6 bases. The CDR3 runs 15 residues. Germline CDR1 reads KGHDR; CDR2 reads SFDVKD. The CDR3 region has the DNA TGTGCCACCAGTGATTCGGGGACAACTAATGAAAAACTGTTTTTT. Its translation: CATSDSGTTNEKLFF.

This chain connects TRBV9 to TRBJ2-7; D gene unclear. This CDR3 comprises 14 residues. The V end lost 0 bases, the J end lost 3 bases, and 10 bases lay between the germline ends. In germline, CDR1 is SGDLS, CDR2 YYNGEE. The CDR3 reads CASSVAPELYEQYF. CDR3 DNA: TGTGCCAGCAGCGTAGCACCTGAGCTCTACGAGCAGTACTTC.

This clonotype occurred many times. The chain recombines TRBV29-1 with TRBJ2-7, with 8 bases identical to TRBD2. In germline, CDR1 is SQVTM, CDR2 ANQGSEA. V shed 6 bases and J 6 bases; nucleotides not matched to a gene: 7. The CDR3 totals 12 residues. The CDR3 loop reads CSVLSGNAEQYF. Here the CDR3 DNA reads TGCAGCGTACTTAGCGGGAACGCCGAGCAGTACTTC.

This clonotype was counted at least ten times. The chain links TRBV13 to TRBJ1-2, with D possibly being TRBD1 (6 bases). V shed 5 bases and J shed 4 bases, with 20 bases lying between them. The germline V gene has CDR1 PRHDT and CDR2 FYEKMQ (reference sequence). The CDR3 contains 16 residues. The CDR3 DNA reads as TGTGCCAGCAGCCATGACTGGCAGGGGACCACCTATGGCTACACCTTC. Residues: CASSHDWQGTTYGYTF.

Notes on this clonotype: This may be a read error, as it is one base from a much larger clone. This rearrangement joins TRBV7-2 to TRBJ2-3; 10 bases are shared with TRBD2. CDR1 and CDR2 from the germline V gene are SGHTA and FQGNSA. The CDR3 runs to 18 residues. V dropped 4 bases and J dropped 4; count of bases not matched to a gene: 14. The CDR3 spells CASSSLRVSSGSADTQYF. The CDR3 DNA is TGTGCCAGCAGCTCTCTAAGAGTTTCTAGCGGGAGCGCAGATACGCAGTATTTT.

This clonotype showed up many times. This chain connects TRBV2 to TRBJ1-1, with unresolved D. Trimming took 3 bases from V and 1 from J, leaving 12 bases between them. The CDR3 runs to 15 residues. The germline gives CDR1 SNHLY, CDR2 FYNNEI. CDR3 amino acids: CASSESAGPNTEAFF. The CDR3, as DNA: TGTGCCAGCAGTGAGTCGGCCGGCCCGAACACTGAAGCTTTCTTT.

This clonotype was recorded at least ten times. V gene TRBV7-9 combines with J gene TRBJ2-3, with D possibly TRBD1 on 5 matching bases. The CDR3 runs to 14 residues. Deletions cut 2 bases from V and 6 bases from J, with 12 bases between. Germline V gene sequence: CDR1 SEHNR, CDR2 FQNEAQ (reference sequence). Here the CDR3 DNA reads TGTGCCAGCAGCTTATGGGCAAAGGGGGATACGCAGTATTTT. Protein: CASSLWAKGDTQYF.

Only a few counts were recorded for this clonotype. The chain recombines TRBV28 with TRBJ2-3; tentative D call: TRBD2 (7 bases). The CDR3 is 14 residues long. Germline V CDR1 and CDR2: MDHEN, SYDVKM. Trimming pared 6 bases from V and 4 bases from J, leaving 14 bases between. The CDR3 nucleotides are TGTGCCAGCAGGGCCCGGGGGGCAGCAGATACGCAGTATTTT. It encodes CASRARGAADTQYF.

This chain joins TRBV5-5 and TRBJ1-1, with 10 bases that match TRBD1. The J segment lost 2 bases and the V segment lost 2 bases, leaving 12 bases of the junction unmatched. The length of the CDR3 is 18 residues. CDR1 is SGHKS and CDR2 is YYEKEE in the germline V gene (reference sequence). CDR3 bases: TGTGCCAGCAGCTTAACTGTGACAGGGGGCTTAGCTAACACTGAAGCTTTCTTT. The encoded protein is CASSLTVTGGLANTEAFF.

The chain employs TRBV29-1 and TRBJ1-1; D possibly corresponds to TRBD1 (5 bases). CDR1 and CDR2 (germline): SQVTM, ANQGSEA. This CDR3 contains 15 residues. Trimming stripped 0 bases from V and 5 bases from J, with 16 bases between. CDR3 sequence reads: CSVEERRIGGTEAFF. CDR3 bases: TGCAGCGTTGAAGAGAGGAGGATCGGGGGGACTGAAGCTTTCTTT.

This clonotype was counted many times. The rearrangement links TRBV11-2 to TRBJ2-6; D unclear. The CDR3 has 20 residues. Germline values: CDR1 SGHAT, CDR2 FQNNGV. V was clipped by 0 bases and J by 0 bases, with 18 bases between them. CDR3 protein: CASSLDHPSLPYSGANVLTF. The DNA of the CDR3 is TGTGCCAGCAGCTTAGATCATCCGTCGCTGCCCTACTCTGGGGCCAACGTCCTGACTTTC.